This T cell receptor (beta chain) originates from a study of blood T cell repertoires in COVID-19. Germline V gene sequence: CDR1 LNHNV, CDR2 YYDKDF (reference sequence). This CDR3 comprises 18 residues. V lost 0 bases and J 0 bases, leaving 17 bases between the germline ends. Sequenced by immunoSEQ multiplex PCR; TCRdb stores in-frame clones only, minus some. In the table there are around 250,000 clones, around 82% of which are singletons. The specimen sequenced was peripheral blood. The sequence was collected from a man older than 75 with acute or convalescent COVID-19. This chain links TRBV15 with TRBJ1-2, with no clear D. CDR3 residues: CATSRESGPASSNYGYTF. Written as DNA, the CDR3 is TGTGCCACCAGCAGAGAAAGCGGACCTGCCTCTTCTAACTATGGCTACACCTTC.